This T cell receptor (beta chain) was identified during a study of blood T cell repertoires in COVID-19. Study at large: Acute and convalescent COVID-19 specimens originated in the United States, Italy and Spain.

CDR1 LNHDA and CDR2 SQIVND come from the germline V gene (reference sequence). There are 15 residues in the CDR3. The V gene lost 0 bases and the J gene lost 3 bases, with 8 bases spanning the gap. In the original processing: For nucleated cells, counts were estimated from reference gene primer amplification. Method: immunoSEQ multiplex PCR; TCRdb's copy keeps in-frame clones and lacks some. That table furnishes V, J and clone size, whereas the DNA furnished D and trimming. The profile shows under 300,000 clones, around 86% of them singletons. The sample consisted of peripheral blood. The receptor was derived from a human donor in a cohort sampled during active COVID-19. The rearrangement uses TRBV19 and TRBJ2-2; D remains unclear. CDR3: CASSIDSDYTGELFF. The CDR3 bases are TGTGCCAGTAGTATAGATTCCGACTACACCGGGGAGCTGTTTTTT.